A selection of T cell receptor beta chains follows, all from one sample in a study of T-cell memory formation after mild COVID-19. TCRdb re-called the 5' RACE reads with MiXCR, one entry per CDR3 protein. The sample carries fewer than 550,000 distinct CDR3 sequences, approximately 20% recorded once. Sequencing was performed on PBMCs or a T cell subset sorted from them (not recorded which). Every receptor here comes from an adult woman who had mild COVID-19 (a few samples of this study predate the infection). Cell type and time point are not known. Both conserved end residues are part of each CDR3. A D gene is named only where the DNA matches it firmly. Clone size is not always given. Where it is, it says once, few, many or a class for expanded clones.

clone size	D gene	V gene	J gene	CDR3 protein	CDR3 DNA
few	TRBD2	TRBV27	TRBJ2-7	CASSSRMVAGSYEQYF	TGTGCCAGCAGTTCCCGGATGGTAGCGGGGTCCTACGAGCAGTACTTC
few	.	TRBV6-2/TRBV6-3	TRBJ2-5	CASSSAQGGRETQYF	TGTGCCAGCAGTTCCGCACAGGGGGGGAGGGAGACCCAGTACTTC
few	TRBD2	TRBV7-2	TRBJ2-4	CASGVAGSDIQYF	TGTGCCTCCGGGGTAGCGGGATCGGACATTCAGTACTTC
.	TRBD1	TRBV24-1	TRBJ2-7	CATSDPGTGGNEQYF	TGTGCCACCAGTGATCCCGGGACAGGGGGCAACGAGCAGTACTTC
few	TRBD1	TRBV6-6	TRBJ1-2	CASSYQGQNYGYTF	TGTGCCAGCAGTTACCAGGGACAGAACTATGGCTACACCTTC
few	.	TRBV6-5	TRBJ2-3	CASSYRRSTDTQYF	TGTGCCAGCAGTTACAGGCGTAGCACAGATACGCAGTATTTT
.	.	TRBV3-1	TRBJ2-1	CASSQYSALAASSYNEQFF	TGTGCCAGCAGCCAATACTCGGCGCTAGCCGCGAGCTCCTACAATGAGCAGTTCTTC
.	TRBD2	TRBV7-9	TRBJ2-7	CASSSLRDGTSGSYEQYF	TGTGCCAGCAGCTCGCTAAGGGATGGGACTAGCGGGAGTTACGAGCAGTACTTC
.	.	TRBV4-1	TRBJ1-6	CASSQPTAALISPLHF	TGCGCCAGCAGCCAGCCCACAGCAGCCCTAATTTCACCCCTCCACTTT
.	.	TRBV7-8	TRBJ1-5	CASSLTAVNQPQHF	TGTGCCAGCAGCTTAACAGCGGTCAATCAGCCCCAGCATTTT
.	.	TRBV6-5	TRBJ2-5	CASSSDGETQYF	TGTGCCAGCAGTTCTGACGGAGAGACCCAGTACTTC
.	.	TRBV12-3/TRBV12-4	TRBJ1-2	CASSLSPRWQRGDYGYTF	TGTGCCAGCAGTTTAAGCCCTAGGTGGCAGCGAGGGGACTATGGCTACACCTTC
.	.	TRBV12-3/TRBV12-4	TRBJ1-2	CASSLSHSGYGYNF	TGTGCCAGCAGTCTATCCCATTCTGGCTATGGCTACAACTTC
.	.	TRBV24-1	TRBJ2-1	CATSDAGTHTYNEQFF	TGTGCCACCAGTGATGCCGGGACTCACACCTACAATGAGCAGTTCTTC
many	.	TRBV12-3/TRBV12-4	TRBJ2-7	CASSFRGYEQYF	TGTGCCAGCAGTTTTCGTGGGTACGAGCAGTACTTC
.	.	TRBV7-7	TRBJ2-5	CASSLGWGGETQYF	TGTGCCAGCAGCTTAGGTTGGGGCGGAGAGACCCAGTACTTC
.	.	TRBV19	TRBJ1-6	CASRMDSYNSPLHF	TGTGCCAGTAGAATGGACAGCTATAATTCACCCCTCCACTTT
.	.	TRBV7-6	TRBJ1-1	CASSLVAGGEAFF	TGTGCCAGCAGCTTAGTCGCCGGAGGTGAAGCTTTCTTT
.	TRBD2	TRBV6-1	TRBJ2-1	CASMLAGGNEQFF	TGTGCCAGCATGCTAGCGGGAGGCAATGAGCAGTTCTTC
.	TRBD2	TRBV12-3/TRBV12-4	TRBJ2-2	CASSVAGTAGELFF	TGTGCCAGCAGCGTAGCGGGAACTGCCGGGGAGCTGTTTTTT
.	.	TRBV20-1	TRBJ2-3	CSARGGDTQYF	TGCAGTGCTAGAGGAGGAGATACGCAGTATTTT
few	.	TRBV7-2	TRBJ2-1	CASSFLDQYNEQFF	TGTGCCAGCAGCTTCCTAGACCAGTACAATGAGCAGTTCTTC
.	.	TRBV4-3	TRBJ1-5	CASSQDGSFNQPQHF	TGCGCCAGCAGCCAAGATGGGAGCTTTAATCAGCCCCAGCATTTT
few	.	TRBV28	TRBJ2-5	CASSTGNKETQYF	TGTGCCAGCAGCACAGGGAATAAAGAGACCCAGTACTTC
few	.	TRBV3-1	TRBJ1-4	CASSLSGVTTNEKLFF	TGTGCCAGCAGCCTGTCGGGGGTCACAACTAATGAAAAACTGTTTTTT
.	.	TRBV12-3/TRBV12-4	TRBJ2-3	CASTSGARGPPSTDTQYF	TGTGCCAGCACCTCAGGGGCGCGGGGGCCTCCTAGCACAGATACGCAGTATTTT
few	.	TRBV5-6	TRBJ1-6	CASSARGLGNSPLHF	TGTGCCAGCAGCGCTCGGGGCTTAGGGAATTCACCCCTCCACTTT
.	TRBD2	TRBV12-3/TRBV12-4	TRBJ2-2	CASSLGGSSTGELFF	TGTGCCAGCAGTTTGGGCGGGAGTTCTACCGGGGAGCTGTTTTTT
.	.	TRBV2	TRBJ2-2	CASKNRRSGELFF	TGTGCCAGCAAAAACAGGAGGTCCGGGGAGCTGTTTTTT
.	.	TRBV6-5	TRBJ2-5	CASTNLDSRQETQYF	TGTGCCAGCACTAACCTGGACAGCAGGCAAGAGACCCAGTACTTC
.	.	TRBV12-3/TRBV12-4	TRBJ2-7	CASSLTPPFSYEQYF	TGTGCCAGCAGCTTGACTCCACCTTTCTCCTACGAGCAGTACTTC
few	.	TRBV5-1	TRBJ2-7	CASSLEGRLYEQYF	TGCGCCAGCAGCTTGGAAGGCAGGCTCTACGAGCAGTACTTC
.	.	TRBV10-3	TRBJ2-5	CATRRDSTQETQYF	TGTGCCACGCGGCGGGACAGTACCCAAGAGACCCAGTACTTC
few	.	TRBV6-2/TRBV6-3	TRBJ2-1	CASSYGRRNEQFF	TGTGCCAGCAGTTATGGGCGCCGTAATGAGCAGTTCTTC
few	TRBD1	TRBV12-3/TRBV12-4	TRBJ1-1	CASSLVGGTAEAFF	TGTGCCAGCAGCCTTGTCGGCGGGACAGCCGAAGCTTTCTTT
many	.	TRBV7-2	TRBJ2-5	CASSGYQETQYF	TGTGCCAGCAGCGGGTACCAAGAGACCCAGTACTTC